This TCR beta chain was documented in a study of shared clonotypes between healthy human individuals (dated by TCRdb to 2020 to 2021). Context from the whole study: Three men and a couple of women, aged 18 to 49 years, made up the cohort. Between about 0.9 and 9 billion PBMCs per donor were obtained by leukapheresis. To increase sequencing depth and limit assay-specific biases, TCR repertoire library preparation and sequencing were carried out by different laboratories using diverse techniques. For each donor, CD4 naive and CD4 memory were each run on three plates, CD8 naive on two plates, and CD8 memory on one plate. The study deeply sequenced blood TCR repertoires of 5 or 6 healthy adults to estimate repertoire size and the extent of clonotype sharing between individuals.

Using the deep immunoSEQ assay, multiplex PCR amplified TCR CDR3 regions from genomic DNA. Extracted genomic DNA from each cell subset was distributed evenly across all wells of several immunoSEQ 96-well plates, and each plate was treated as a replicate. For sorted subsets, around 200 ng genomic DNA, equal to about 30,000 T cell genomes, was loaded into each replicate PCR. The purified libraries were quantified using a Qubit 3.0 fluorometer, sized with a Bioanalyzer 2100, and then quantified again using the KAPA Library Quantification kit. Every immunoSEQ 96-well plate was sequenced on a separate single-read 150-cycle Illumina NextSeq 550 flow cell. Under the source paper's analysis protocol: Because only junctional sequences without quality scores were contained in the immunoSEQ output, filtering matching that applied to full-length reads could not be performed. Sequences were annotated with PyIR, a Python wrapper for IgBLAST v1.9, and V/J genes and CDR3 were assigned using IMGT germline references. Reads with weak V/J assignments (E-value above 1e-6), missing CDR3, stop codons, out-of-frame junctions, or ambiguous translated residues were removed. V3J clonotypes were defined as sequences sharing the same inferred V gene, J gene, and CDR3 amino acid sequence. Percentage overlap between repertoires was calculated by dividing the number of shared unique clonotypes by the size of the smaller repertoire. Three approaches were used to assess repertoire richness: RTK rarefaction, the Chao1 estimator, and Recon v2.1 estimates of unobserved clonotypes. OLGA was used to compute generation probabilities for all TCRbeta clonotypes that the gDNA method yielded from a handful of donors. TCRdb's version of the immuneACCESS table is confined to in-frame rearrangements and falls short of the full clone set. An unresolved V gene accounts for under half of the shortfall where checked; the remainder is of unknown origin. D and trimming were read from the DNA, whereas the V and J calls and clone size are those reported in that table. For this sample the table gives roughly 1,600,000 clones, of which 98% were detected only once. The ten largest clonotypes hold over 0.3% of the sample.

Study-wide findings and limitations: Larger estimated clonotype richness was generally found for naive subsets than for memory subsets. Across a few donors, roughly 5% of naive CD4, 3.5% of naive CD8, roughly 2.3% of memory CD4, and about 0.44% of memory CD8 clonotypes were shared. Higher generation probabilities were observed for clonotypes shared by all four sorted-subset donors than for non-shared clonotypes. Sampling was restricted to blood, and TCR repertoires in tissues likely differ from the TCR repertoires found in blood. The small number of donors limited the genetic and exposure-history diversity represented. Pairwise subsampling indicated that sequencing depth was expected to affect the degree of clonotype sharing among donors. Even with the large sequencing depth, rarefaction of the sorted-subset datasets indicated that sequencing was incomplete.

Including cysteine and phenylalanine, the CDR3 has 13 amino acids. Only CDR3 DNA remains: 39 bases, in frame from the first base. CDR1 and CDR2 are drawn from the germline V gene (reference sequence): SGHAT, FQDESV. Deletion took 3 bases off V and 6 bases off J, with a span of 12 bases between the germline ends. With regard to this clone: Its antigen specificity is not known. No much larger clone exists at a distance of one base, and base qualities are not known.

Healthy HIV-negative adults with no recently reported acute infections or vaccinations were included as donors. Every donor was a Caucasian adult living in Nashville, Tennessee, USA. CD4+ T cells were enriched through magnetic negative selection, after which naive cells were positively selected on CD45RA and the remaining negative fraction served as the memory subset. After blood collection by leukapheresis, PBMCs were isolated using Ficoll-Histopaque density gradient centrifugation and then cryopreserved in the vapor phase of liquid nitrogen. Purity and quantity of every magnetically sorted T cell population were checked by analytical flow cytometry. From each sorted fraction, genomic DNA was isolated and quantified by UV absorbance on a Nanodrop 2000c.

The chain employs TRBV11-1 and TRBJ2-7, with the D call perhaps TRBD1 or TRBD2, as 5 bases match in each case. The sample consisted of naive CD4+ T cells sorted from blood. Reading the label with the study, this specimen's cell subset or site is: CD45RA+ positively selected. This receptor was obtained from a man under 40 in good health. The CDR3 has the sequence CASSLGVGAEQYF. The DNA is TGTGCCAGCAGCTTGGGCGTCGGGGCCGAGCAGTACTTC.